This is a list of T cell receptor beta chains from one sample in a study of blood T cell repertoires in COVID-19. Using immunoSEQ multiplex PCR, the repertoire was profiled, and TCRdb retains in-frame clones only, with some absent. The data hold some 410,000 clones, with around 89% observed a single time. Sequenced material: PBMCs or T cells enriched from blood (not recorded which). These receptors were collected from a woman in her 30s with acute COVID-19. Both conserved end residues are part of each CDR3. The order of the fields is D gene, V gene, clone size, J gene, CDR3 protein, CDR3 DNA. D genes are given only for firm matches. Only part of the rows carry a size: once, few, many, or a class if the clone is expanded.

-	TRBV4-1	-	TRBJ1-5	CASSPAGGWGNQPQHF	TGCGCCAGCAGCCCGGCCGGGGGTTGGGGCAATCAGCCCCAGCATTTT
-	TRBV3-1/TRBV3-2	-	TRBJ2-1	CASNQRGSGYNEQFF	TGTGCCAGCAACCAACGGGGGAGCGGCTACAATGAGCAGTTCTTC
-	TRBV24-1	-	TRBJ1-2	CATSAGQLYGYTF	TGTGCCACCAGTGCAGGACAGCTCTATGGCTACACCTTC
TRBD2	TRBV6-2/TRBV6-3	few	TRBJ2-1	CASSYPSGAPYNEQFF	TGTGCCAGCAGTTACCCTAGCGGGGCACCTTACAATGAGCAGTTCTTC
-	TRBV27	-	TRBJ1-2	CASRPLGGAREYDYTF	TGTGCCAGCAGGCCCTTGGGGGGGGCTCGGGAATACGACTACACCTTC
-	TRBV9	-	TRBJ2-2	CASSVSPYQGNTGELFF	TGTGCCAGCAGCGTATCCCCCTATCAGGGGAACACCGGGGAGCTGTTTTTT
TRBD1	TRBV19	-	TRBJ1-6	CASSTNRGNNSPLHF	TGTGCCAGTAGTACTAACAGGGGTAATAATTCACCCCTCCACTTT
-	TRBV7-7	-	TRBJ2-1	CASSLGSSNSNEQFF	TGTGCCAGCAGCTTAGGCTCGAGTAACAGCAATGAGCAGTTCTTC
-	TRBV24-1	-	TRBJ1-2	CATSGGDNSYGYTF	TGTGCCACCAGTGGTGGGGACAACAGCTATGGCTACACCTTC
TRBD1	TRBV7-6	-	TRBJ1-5	CASSPTGWDQPQHF	TGTGCCAGCAGCCCGACAGGGTGGGATCAGCCCCAGCATTTT
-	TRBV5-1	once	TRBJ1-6	CASSPAGGLGSPLHF	TGCGCCAGCAGCCCGGCGGGGGGGTTGGGTTCACCCCTCCACTTT
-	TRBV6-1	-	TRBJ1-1	CACEGFSTEAFF	TGTGCCTGCGAGGGTTTTTCCACTGAAGCTTTCTTT
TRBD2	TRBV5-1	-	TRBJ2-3	CASTNGLAGRDTQYF	TGCGCCAGCACCAATGGACTAGCGGGGAGAGATACGCAGTATTTT
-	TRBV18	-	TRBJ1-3	CASSYGGPGNTIYF	TGTGCCAGCTCATACGGGGGGCCTGGAAACACCATATATTTT
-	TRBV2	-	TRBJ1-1	CASSEGHRNTEAFF	TGTGCCAGCAGTGAAGGACACAGAAACACTGAAGCTTTCTTT
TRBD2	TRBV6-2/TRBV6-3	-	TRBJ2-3	CASSWPGGQWEDTQYF	TGTGCCAGCAGTTGGCCGGGGGGGCAGTGGGAAGATACGCAGTATTTT
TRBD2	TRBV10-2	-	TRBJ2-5	CASSDSSPELAGALGQETQYF	TGCGCCAGCAGTGACTCATCTCCCGAATTAGCGGGGGCCCTTGGGCAAGAGACCCAGTACTTC
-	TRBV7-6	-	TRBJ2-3	CASSLLAASTDTQYF	TGTGCCAGCAGCTTGTTAGCGGCTAGCACAGATACGCAGTATTTT
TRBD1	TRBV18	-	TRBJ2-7	CASSPPMGQSSSYEQYF	TGTGCCAGCTCACCTCCTATGGGACAGTCCAGCTCCTACGAGCAGTACTTC
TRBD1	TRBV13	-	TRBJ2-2	CASSRTGSTGELFF	TGTGCCAGCAGCCGGACAGGCTCCACCGGGGAGCTGTTTTTT
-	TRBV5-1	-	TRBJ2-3	CASSTRGGTDTQYF	TGCGCCAGCAGCACCAGGGGGGGCACAGATACGCAGTATTTT
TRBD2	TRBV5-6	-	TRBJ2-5	CASLPLGGAGETQYF	TGTGCCAGCTTACCGCTCGGGGGGGCCGGTGAGACCCAGTACTTC
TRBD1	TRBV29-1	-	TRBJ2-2	CSVRTGGQTGELFF	TGCAGCGTTCGCACAGGGGGCCAGACCGGGGAGCTGTTTTTT
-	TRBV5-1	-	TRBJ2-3	CASSSGQEGLTDTQYF	TGCGCCAGCAGCAGCGGGCAAGAGGGACTCACAGATACGCAGTATTTT
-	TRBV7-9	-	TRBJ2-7	CASTPRGGSEQYF	TGTGCCAGCACCCCTAGGGGGGGGAGTGAGCAGTACTTC
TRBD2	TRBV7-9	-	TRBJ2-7	CASSLDLAGGPEQYF	TGTGCCAGCAGCTTAGATCTAGCGGGGGGCCCCGAGCAGTACTTC